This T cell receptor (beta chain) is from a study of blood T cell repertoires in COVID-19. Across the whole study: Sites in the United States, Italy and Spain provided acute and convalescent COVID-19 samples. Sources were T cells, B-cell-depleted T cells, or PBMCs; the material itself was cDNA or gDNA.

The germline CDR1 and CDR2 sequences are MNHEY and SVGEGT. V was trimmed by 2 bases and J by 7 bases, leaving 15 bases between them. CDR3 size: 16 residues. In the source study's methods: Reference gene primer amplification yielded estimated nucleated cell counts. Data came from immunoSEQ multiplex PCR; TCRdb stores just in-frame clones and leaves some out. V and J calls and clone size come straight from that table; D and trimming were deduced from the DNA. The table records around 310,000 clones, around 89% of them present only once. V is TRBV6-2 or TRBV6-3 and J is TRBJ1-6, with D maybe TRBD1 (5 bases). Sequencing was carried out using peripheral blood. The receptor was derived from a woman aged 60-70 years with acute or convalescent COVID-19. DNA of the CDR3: TGTGCCAGCAGTTACGGTGGGGGGGTTAAGAATTCACCCCTCCACTTT. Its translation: CASSYGGGVKNSPLHF.